This T cell receptor (beta chain) was sequenced during a study of identical twins. Study-wide points: With abundant cord blood beta clonotypes, insertions were fewer; memory repertoires showed no such pattern. Partial confounding of zero-insertion analyses by invariant MAIT and iNKT cells was possible. Twins' surplus sharing was weaker for beta out-of-frame sequences. In drawing conclusions, the study used cross-sectional statistical analysis and did not follow the same donors.

This clonotype has a handful of counts. The antigen is not known. Per germline, CDR1 SGHRS and CDR2 YFSETQ. This CDR3 has 14 amino acids. Losses at the gene ends were 4 bases for V and 1 base for J; bases not matched to a gene: 5. TCRdb reanalysed the 5' RACE reads using MiXCR and keeps one entry per CDR3 protein. The table has about 890,000 distinct CDR3 sequences, 10% to 15% seen once; the top ten hold around 1.5%. This sample also appeared in a second study, on yellow fever vaccine responses in identical twins.

The sample was PBMCs. The receptor comes from a woman aged 18-30 years in good health. The chain is built from TRBV5-1 and TRBJ2-7, with 7 bases lining up with TRBD1. CDR3 residues: CASSKDRISYEQYF. CDR3 in DNA: TGCGCCAGCAGCAAGGACAGGATTTCCTACGAGCAGTACTTC.